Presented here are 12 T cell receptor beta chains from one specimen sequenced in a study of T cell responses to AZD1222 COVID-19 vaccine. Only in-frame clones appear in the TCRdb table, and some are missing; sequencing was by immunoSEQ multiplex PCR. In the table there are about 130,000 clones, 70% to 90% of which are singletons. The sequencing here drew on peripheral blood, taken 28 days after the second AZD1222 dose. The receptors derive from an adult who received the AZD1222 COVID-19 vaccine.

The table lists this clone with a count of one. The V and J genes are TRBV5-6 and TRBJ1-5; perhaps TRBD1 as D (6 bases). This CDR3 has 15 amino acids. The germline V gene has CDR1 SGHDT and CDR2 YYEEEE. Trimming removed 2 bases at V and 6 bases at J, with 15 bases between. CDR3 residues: CASSFGTSRGQPQHF. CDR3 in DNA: TGTGCCAGCAGCTTCGGGACATCACGGGGTCAGCCCCAGCATTTT.

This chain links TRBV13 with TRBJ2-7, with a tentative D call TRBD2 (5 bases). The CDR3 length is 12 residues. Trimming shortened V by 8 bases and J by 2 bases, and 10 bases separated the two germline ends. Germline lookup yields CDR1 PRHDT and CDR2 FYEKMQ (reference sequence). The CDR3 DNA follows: TGTGCCAGCTCCGTCGGGACCTACGAGCAGTACTTC. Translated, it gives CASSVGTYEQYF.

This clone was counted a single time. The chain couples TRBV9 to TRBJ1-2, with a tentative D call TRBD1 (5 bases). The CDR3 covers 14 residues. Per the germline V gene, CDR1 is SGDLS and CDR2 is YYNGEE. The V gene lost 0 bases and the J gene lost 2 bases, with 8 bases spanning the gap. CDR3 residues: CASSVAAGNYGYTF. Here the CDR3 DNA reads TGTGCCAGCAGCGTAGCTGCAGGGAACTATGGCTACACCTTC.

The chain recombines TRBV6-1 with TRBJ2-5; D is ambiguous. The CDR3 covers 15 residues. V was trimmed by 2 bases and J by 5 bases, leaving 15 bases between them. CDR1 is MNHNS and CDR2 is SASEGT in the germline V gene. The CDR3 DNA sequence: TGTGCCAGCAGTGAAAGGTGGACGGGTGTGGAGACCCAGTACTTC. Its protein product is CASSERWTGVETQYF.

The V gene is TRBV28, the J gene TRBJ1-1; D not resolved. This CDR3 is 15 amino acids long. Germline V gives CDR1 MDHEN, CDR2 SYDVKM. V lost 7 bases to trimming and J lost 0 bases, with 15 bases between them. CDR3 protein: CASTGFYTMNTEAFF. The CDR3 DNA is TGTGCCAGCACGGGGTTCTATACTATGAACACTGAAGCTTTCTTT.

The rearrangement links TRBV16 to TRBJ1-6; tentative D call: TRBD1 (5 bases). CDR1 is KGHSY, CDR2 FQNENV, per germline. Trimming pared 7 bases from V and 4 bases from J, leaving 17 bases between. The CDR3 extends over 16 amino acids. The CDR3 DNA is TGTGCCAGCACCGCCGTGAGACAGACTTATAATTCACCCCTCCACTTT. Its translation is CASTAVRQTYNSPLHF. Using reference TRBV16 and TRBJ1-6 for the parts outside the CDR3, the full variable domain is GEEVAQTPKHLVRGEGQKAKLYCAPIKGHSYVFWYQQVLKNEFKFLISFQNENVFDETGMPKERFSAKCLPNSPCSLEIQATKLEDSAVYFCASTAVRQTYNSPLHFGNGTRLTVT.

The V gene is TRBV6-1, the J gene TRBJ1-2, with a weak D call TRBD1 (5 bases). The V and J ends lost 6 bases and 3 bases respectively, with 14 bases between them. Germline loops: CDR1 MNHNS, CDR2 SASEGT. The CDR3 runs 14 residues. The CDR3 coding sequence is TGTGCCAGCAGCCCCTCGGCCAGGGACTATGGCTACACCTTC. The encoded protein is CASSPSARDYGYTF.

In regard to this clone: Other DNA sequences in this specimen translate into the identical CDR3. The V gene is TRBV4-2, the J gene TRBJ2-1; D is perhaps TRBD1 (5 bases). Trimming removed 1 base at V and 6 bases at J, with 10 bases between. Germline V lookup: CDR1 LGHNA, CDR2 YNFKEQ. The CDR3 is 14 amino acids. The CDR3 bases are TGTGCCAGCAGCCAAGGGGGCCCGGGCAATGAGCAGTTCTTC. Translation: CASSQGGPGNEQFF.

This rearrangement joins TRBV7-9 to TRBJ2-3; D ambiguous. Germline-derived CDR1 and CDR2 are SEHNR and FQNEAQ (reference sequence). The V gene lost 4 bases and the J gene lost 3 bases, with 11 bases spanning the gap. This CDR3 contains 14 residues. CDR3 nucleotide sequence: TGTGCCAGCAGCTGGGGAATAGGGACAGATACGCAGTATTTT. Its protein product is CASSWGIGTDTQYF.

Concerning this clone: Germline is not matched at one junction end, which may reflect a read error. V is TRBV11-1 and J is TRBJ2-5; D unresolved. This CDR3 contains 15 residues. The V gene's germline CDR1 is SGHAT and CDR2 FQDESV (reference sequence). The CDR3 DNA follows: TGTGCCAGCAGCTTATTATCGGGTACTCAAGCGACCCAGTACTTC. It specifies CASSLLSGTQATQYF. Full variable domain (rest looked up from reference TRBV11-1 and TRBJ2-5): EAEVAQSPRYKITEKSQAVAFWCDPISGHATLYWYRQILGQGPELLVQFQDESVVDDSQLPKDRFSAERLKGVDSTLKIQPAELGDSAMYLCASSLLSGTQATQYFGPGTRLLVL.

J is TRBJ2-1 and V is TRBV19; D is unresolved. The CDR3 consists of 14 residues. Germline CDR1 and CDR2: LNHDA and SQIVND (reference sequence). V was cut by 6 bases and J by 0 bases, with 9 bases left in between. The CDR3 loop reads CASRGASSYNEQFF. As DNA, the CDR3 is TGTGCCAGTAGAGGCGCGAGCTCCTACAATGAGCAGTTCTTC. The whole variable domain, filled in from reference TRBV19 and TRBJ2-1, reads DGGITQSPKYLFRKEGQNVTLSCEQNLNHDAMYWYRQDPGQGLRLIYYSQIVNDFQKGDIAEGYSVSREKKESFPLTVTSAQKNPTAFYLCASRGASSYNEQFFGPGTRLTVL.

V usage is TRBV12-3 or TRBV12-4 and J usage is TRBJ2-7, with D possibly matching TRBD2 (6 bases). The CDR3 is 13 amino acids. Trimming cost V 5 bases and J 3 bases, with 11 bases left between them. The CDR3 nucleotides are TGTGCCAGCAGTAGGGTGGAGGGCTACGAGCAGTACTTC. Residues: CASSRVEGYEQYF.